This entry lists 18 T cell receptor beta chains sequenced from one sample in a study of technical replicates of blood from four donors. The method was immunoSEQ multiplex PCR; TCRdb's version includes in-frame clones alone and lacks a portion of them. Of about 81,000 clones in the sample, roughly 96% were seen once. Material for sequencing was T cells isolated from PBMCs. Receptors originate from a human donor in good health.

The V gene is TRBV6-1, the J gene TRBJ1-2; 8 bases are shared with TRBD1. Trimming took 4 bases from V and 5 from J; bases not matched to a gene: 9. Germline V lookup: CDR1 MNHNS, CDR2 SASEGT. The length of the CDR3 is 15 residues. CDR3 bases: TGTGCCAGCAGTGCCAGGACAGGGAGTGGTTATGGCTACACCTTC. This sequence encodes CASSARTGSGYGYTF.

The chain uses TRBV19 and TRBJ2-4; 10 bases align to TRBD1. This CDR3 comprises 14 residues. J lost 5 bases, V lost 6 bases, and 4 bases had no gene match. Per germline, CDR1 LNHDA and CDR2 SQIVND (reference sequence). The CDR3 coding sequence is TGTGCCAGTAGCCCCGGGACAGGGGAAAACATTCAGTACTTC. It codes for CASSPGTGENIQYF.

The V and J genes are TRBV4-1 and TRBJ1-1; D is uncertain. The germline CDR1 and CDR2 sequences are MGHRA and YSYEKL. The CDR3 runs to 15 residues. Trimming pared 0 bases from V and 1 base from J, leaving 9 bases between. CDR3 in amino acids: CASSQDEGENTEAFF. In DNA form, the CDR3 reads TGCGCCAGCAGCCAAGATGAGGGCGAGAACACTGAAGCTTTCTTT.

This clone was seen more than once but under ten times. The chain combines TRBV10-3 with TRBJ1-1; D is uncertain. From germline, CDR1 is ENHRY and CDR2 SYGVKD. This CDR3 is 12 amino acids long. The V end was cut by 6 bases, the J end by 1 base, with 6 bases between. The CDR3 is CAISIRNTEAFF. Written as DNA, the CDR3 is TGTGCCATCAGCATCAGGAACACTGAAGCTTTCTTT.

The chain carries TRBV9 and TRBJ2-1; D may be TRBD2 (5 bases). Germline V CDR1 and CDR2: SGDLS, YYNGEE. The V and J ends lost 0 bases and 7 bases respectively, with 14 bases between them. The CDR3 is 15 amino acids. CDR3 in amino acids: CASSVEGLASNEQFF. CDR3 nucleotides: TGTGCCAGCAGCGTAGAAGGGCTAGCTTCAAATGAGCAGTTCTTC.

V usage is TRBV11-2 and J usage is TRBJ1-1; 8 nucleotides agree with TRBD1. Germline CDR1 is SGHAT and CDR2 is FQNNGV. The length of the CDR3 is 16 residues. After removal of 5 bases from V and 4 bases from J, the junction contained 12 bases not matched to a gene. The CDR3: CASSPTYETGGTEAFF. DNA of the CDR3: TGTGCCAGCAGCCCTACCTATGAAACAGGGGGCACTGAAGCTTTCTTT.

Turning to this clone: The identical CDR3 is also encoded by other nucleotide sequences in the sample. The rearrangement links TRBV5-1 to TRBJ1-5; D remains ambiguous. Trimming took off 0 bases at V and 4 bases at J, with 5 bases between the two ends. The CDR3 spans 13 residues. Per the germline V gene, CDR1 is SGHRS and CDR2 is YFSETQ. Written as DNA, the CDR3 is TGCGCCAGCAGCTTGGCGAGTAATCAGCCCCAGCATTTT. Amino acid sequence: CASSLASNQPQHF. Combining the CDR3 with reference TRBV5-1 and TRBJ1-5 gives the whole variable domain KAGVTQTPRYLIKTRGQQVTLSCSPISGHRSVSWYQQTPGQGLQFLFEYFSETQRNKGNFPGRFSGRQFSNSRSEMNVSTLELGDSALYLCASSLASNQPQHFGDGTRLSIL.

The V call is TRBV11-1, the J call TRBJ2-7, with TRBD1 as a possible D gene (6 bases). Germline lookup yields CDR1 SGHAT and CDR2 FQDESV (reference sequence). V lost 3 bases and J 1 base, leaving 10 bases between the germline ends. The CDR3 is 14 amino acids. Here the CDR3 reads CASSFLRGSYEQYF. The CDR3 coding sequence is TGTGCCAGCAGCTTCCTCAGGGGATCCTACGAGCAGTACTTC.

The V call is TRBV18, the J call TRBJ1-1; D uncertain. Trimming took 2 bases from V and 6 from J, leaving 10 bases between them. Germline V gene lookup returns CDR1 KGHSH and CDR2 LQKENI. The CDR3 totals 13 residues. The CDR3 sequence: CASSPRAGSEAFF. Here the CDR3 DNA reads TGTGCCAGCTCACCAAGGGCGGGGTCTGAAGCTTTCTTT.

The genes are TRBV6-1 and TRBJ2-7; 11 positions agree with TRBD2. Per germline, CDR1 MNHNS and CDR2 SASEGT. The CDR3 loop spans 16 amino acids. After removal of 4 bases from V and 1 base from J, the junction contained 6 bases not matched to a gene. CDR3 sequence reads: CASSASSGGQSYEQYF. The CDR3 coding sequence is TGTGCCAGCAGTGCGTCTAGCGGGGGGCAGTCCTACGAGCAGTACTTC.

This clone was detected only once. J is TRBJ2-1 and V is TRBV19; D possibly corresponds to TRBD2 (5 bases). Trimming took off 1 base at V and 12 bases at J, with 13 bases between the two ends. This CDR3 is 13 amino acids long. Germline-derived CDR1 and CDR2 are LNHDA and SQIVND (reference sequence). The CDR3 nucleotides read TGTGCCAGTAGTATAGCCCGGGGATCAGGGCAGTTCTTC. It codes for CASSIARGSGQFF. Supplemented by reference TRBV19 and TRBJ2-1, the full variable domain reads DGGITQSPKYLFRKEGQNVTLSCEQNLNHDAMYWYRQDPGQGLRLIYYSQIVNDFQKGDIAEGYSVSREKKESFPLTVTSAQKNPTAFYLCASSIARGSGQFFGPGTRLTVL.

V gene TRBV9 combines with J gene TRBJ2-7; 13 positions agree with TRBD2. Losses at the gene ends were 10 bases for V and 10 bases for J; bases not matched to a gene: 11. The CDR3 totals 13 residues. Per the germline V gene, CDR1 is SGDLS and CDR2 is YYNGEE. CDR3 sequence reads: CACAGTSGIQQYF. The CDR3 nucleotides read TGTGCCTGTGCCGGGACTAGCGGGATTCAACAGTACTTC.

The rearrangement uses TRBV11-1 and TRBJ2-5; TRBD1 might be the D (5 bases). Germline V gene sequence: CDR1 SGHAT, CDR2 FQDESV (reference sequence). The ends were cut back, 3 bases at V and 3 bases at J, with 8 bases in the middle. The CDR3 has 13 residues. The CDR3: CASSLPDKETQYF. The DNA of the CDR3 is TGTGCCAGCAGCTTGCCGGACAAAGAGACCCAGTACTTC.

The chain recombines TRBV19 with TRBJ1-1, with 8 bases that match TRBD1. The CDR3 runs to 13 residues. CDR1 LNHDA and CDR2 SQIVND come from the germline V gene (reference sequence). The V gene end was trimmed by 5 bases and the J gene end by 5 bases; junction bases not matched to a gene: 4. Here the CDR3 DNA reads TGTGCCAGTAGTGAACAGGGGGGAACTGAAGCTTTCTTT. Translated: CASSEQGGTEAFF. The full variable domain, in which reference TRBV19 and TRBJ1-1 provide the parts outside the CDR3, is DGGITQSPKYLFRKEGQNVTLSCEQNLNHDAMYWYRQDPGQGLRLIYYSQIVNDFQKGDIAEGYSVSREKKESFPLTVTSAQKNPTAFYLCASSEQGGTEAFFGQGTRLTVV.

This chain joins TRBV5-1 and TRBJ2-5; D not resolved. V lost 0 bases and J 4 bases, leaving 10 bases between the germline ends. From germline, CDR1 is SGHRS and CDR2 YFSETQ. The length of the CDR3 is 14 residues. The CDR3: CASSLAVMLETQYF. The CDR3 nucleotides read TGCGCCAGCAGCTTGGCCGTAATGTTAGAGACCCAGTACTTC.

This rearrangement joins TRBV2 to TRBJ1-1; 7 bases match TRBD1. V dropped 3 bases and J dropped 2; count of bases not matched to a gene: 3. This CDR3 contains 14 residues. CDR1 is SNHLY and CDR2 is FYNNEI in the germline V gene. In DNA form, the CDR3 reads TGTGCCAGCAGTGACAGGGGGACCAACACTGAAGCTTTCTTT. Its protein product is CASSDRGTNTEAFF. Looking up the rest from reference TRBV2 and TRBJ1-1 gives the full variable domain: EPEVTQTPSHQVTQMGQEVILRCVPISNHLYFYWYRQILGQKVEFLVSFYNNEISEKSEIFDDQFSVERPDGSNFTLKIRSTKLEDSAMYFCASSDRGTNTEAFFGQGTRLTVV.

J is TRBJ2-1 and V is TRBV5-1, with a possible D match to TRBD2 (7 bases). Trimming removed 4 bases at V and 4 bases at J, with 21 bases between. The CDR3 covers 17 residues. Germline-derived CDR1 and CDR2 are SGHRS and YFSETQ. The CDR3 DNA reads TGCGCCAGCAGCGCCTTCGGTGGGGGGGCCGGGTACAATGAGCAGTTCTTC. The encoded protein is CASSAFGGGAGYNEQFF.

The chain recombines TRBV5-4 with TRBJ1-2; D might be TRBD1 (6 bases). V lost 3 bases to trimming and J lost 8 bases, with 17 bases between them. Germline V lookup: CDR1 SGHNT, CDR2 YYREEE (reference sequence). The CDR3 runs to 14 residues. CDR3 sequence: CASSSYRVVGGYTF. CDR3 DNA sequence: TGTGCCAGCAGCTCATACAGGGTAGTAGGGGGCTACACCTTC.